This T cell receptor (beta chain) originates from a study of vaccination and CD4 T cells after COVID-19. Study at large: A positive SARS-CoV-2 nasal swab PCR result was recorded for each convalescent patient; roughly ten were mild and one severe.

An Oncomine TCR Beta short-read assay was used to sequence the DNA from cultured CD4+ T cells. TCRdb reprocessed the PCR reads via MiXCR and lists one record per CDR3 protein. Here the sample spans some 11,000 distinct CDR3 sequences, around 78% being singletons. General observations from the study: Median SARS-CoV-2-reactive clonotype numbers went from approximately 21 to 38; this increase was not significant. Convalescent patients had a median roughly 86% of post-vaccine SARS-CoV-2-reactive clones that were detected only after vaccination, not before it.

This clonotype appeared a few times. The antigen is unknown. The germline V gene encodes CDR1 MDHEN and CDR2 SYDVKM. The length of the CDR3 is 14 residues. V was shortened by 4 bases and J by 6 bases, with 10 bases between the two germline ends. Treatment: roughly 11-day PBMC culture with coronavirus spike peptide pools or control peptides (ViraFEST assay). TCR sequencing followed the expansion of antigen-specific T cells with peptide pools in ViraFEST. The TCR comes from a human donor who had recovered from COVID-19. The chain employs TRBV28 and TRBJ1-6; possibly TRBD1 for D (6 bases). Sequences were obtained from CD4+ T cells from blood, cultured in vitro. CDR3 bases: TGTGCCAGCAGTTGGGGGGGCGGTAATTCACCCCTCCACTTT. This encodes CASSWGGGNSPLHF.